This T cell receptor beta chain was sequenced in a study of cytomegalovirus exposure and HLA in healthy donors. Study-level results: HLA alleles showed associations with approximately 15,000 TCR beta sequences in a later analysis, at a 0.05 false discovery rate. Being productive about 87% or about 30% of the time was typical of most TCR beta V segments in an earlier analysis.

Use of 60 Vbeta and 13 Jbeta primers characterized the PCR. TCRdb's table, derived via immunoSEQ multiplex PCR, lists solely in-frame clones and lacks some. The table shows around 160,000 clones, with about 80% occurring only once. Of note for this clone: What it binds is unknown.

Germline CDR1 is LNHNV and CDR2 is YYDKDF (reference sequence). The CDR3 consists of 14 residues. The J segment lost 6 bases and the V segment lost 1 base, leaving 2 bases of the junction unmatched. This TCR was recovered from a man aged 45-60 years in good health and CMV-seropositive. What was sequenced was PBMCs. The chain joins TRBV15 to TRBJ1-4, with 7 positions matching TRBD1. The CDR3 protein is CATSRGTGHEKLFF. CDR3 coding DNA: TGTGCCACCAGCAGAGGGACAGGTCATGAAAAACTGTTTTTT. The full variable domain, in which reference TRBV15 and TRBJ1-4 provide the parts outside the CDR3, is DAMVIQNPRYQVTQFGKPVTLSCSQTLNHNVMYWYQQKSSQAPKLLFHYYDKDFNNEADTPDNFQSRRPNTSFCFLDIRSPGLGDTAMYLCATSRGTGHEKLFFGSGTQLSVL.